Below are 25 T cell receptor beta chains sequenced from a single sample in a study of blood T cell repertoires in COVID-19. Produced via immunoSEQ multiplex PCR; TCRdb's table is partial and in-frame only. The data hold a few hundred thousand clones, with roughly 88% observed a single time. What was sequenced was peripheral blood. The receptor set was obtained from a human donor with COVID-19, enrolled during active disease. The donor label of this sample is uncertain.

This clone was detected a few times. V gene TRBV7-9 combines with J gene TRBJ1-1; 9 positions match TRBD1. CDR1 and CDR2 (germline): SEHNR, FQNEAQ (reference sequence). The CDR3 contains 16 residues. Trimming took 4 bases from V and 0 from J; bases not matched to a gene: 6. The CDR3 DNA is TGTGCCAGCAGCTCGTACAGGGGGCGGATGAACACTGAAGCTTTCTTT. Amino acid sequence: CASSSYRGRMNTEAFF.

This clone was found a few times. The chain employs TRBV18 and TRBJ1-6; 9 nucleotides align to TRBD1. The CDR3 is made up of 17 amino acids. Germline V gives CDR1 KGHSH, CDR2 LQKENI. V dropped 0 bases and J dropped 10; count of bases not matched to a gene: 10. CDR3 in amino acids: CASSPPKQGAVGSPLHF. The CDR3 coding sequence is TGTGCCAGCTCACCACCGAAACAGGGGGCGGTCGGATCACCCCTCCACTTT. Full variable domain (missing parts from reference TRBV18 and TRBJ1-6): NAGVMQNPRHLVRRRGQEARLRCSPMKGHSHVYWYRQLPEEGLKFMVYLQKENIIDESGMPKERFSAEFPKEGPSILRIQQVVRGDSAAYFCASSPPKQGAVGSPLHFGNGTRLTVT.

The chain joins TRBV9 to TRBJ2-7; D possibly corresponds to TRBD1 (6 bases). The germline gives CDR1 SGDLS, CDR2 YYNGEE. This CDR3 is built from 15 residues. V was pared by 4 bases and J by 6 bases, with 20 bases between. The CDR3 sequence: CASSPLGAGWGEQYF. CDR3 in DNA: TGTGCCAGCAGCCCCTTGGGGGCAGGGTGGGGCGAGCAGTACTTC.

CDR3 nucleotide sequence: TGTGCCAGTAGTGTTGGACTAGCGGGAGGGTTTATGAGGAAGCAGTTCTTC. Translated, it gives CASSVGLAGGFMRKQFF. This chain uses TRBV19 with TRBJ2-1; TRBD2 agrees at 15 bases. CDR3 size: 17 residues. V gave up 5 bases and J gave up 11 bases; unmatched junction bases: 13. Germline V lookup: CDR1 LNHDA, CDR2 SQIVND (reference sequence).

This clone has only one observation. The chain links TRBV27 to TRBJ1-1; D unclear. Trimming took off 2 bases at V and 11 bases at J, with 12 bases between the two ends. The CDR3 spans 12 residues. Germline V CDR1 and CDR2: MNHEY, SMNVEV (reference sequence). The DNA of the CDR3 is TGTGCCAGCAGTTTAGAGGAGATGTGGGCTTTCTTT. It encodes CASSLEEMWAFF.

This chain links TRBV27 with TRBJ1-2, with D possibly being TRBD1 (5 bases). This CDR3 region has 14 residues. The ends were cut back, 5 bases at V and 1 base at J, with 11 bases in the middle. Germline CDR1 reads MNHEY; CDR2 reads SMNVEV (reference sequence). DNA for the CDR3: TGTGCCAGCAGTCGGGGGGGACTTAACTATGGCTACACCTTC. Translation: CASSRGGLNYGYTF.

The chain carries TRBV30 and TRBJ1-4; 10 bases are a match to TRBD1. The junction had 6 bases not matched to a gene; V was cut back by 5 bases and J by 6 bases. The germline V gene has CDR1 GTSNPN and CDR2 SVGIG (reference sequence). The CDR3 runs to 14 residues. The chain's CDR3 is CAWLGGTGDEKLFF. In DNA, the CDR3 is TGTGCCTGGCTGGGAGGGACAGGGGATGAAAAACTGTTTTTT.

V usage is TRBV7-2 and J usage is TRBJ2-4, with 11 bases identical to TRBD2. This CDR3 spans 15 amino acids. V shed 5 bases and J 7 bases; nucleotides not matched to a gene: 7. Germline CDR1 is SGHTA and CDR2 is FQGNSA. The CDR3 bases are TGTGCCAGCAGCCCCCCCCGGACTAGCGGGAACATTCAGTACTTC. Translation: CASSPPRTSGNIQYF.

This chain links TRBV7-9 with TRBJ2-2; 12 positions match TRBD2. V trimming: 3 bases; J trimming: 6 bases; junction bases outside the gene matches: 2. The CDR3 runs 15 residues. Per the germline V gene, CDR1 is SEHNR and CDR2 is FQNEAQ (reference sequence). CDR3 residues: CASSFLAGGPGELFF. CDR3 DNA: TGTGCCAGCAGCTTTCTAGCGGGAGGGCCCGGGGAGCTGTTTTTT.

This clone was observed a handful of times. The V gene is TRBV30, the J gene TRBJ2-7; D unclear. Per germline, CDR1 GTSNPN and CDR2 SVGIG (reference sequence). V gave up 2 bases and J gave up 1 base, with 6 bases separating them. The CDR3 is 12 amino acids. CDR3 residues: CAWSRVSYEQYF. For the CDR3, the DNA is TGTGCCTGGAGTCGGGTATCCTACGAGCAGTACTTC.

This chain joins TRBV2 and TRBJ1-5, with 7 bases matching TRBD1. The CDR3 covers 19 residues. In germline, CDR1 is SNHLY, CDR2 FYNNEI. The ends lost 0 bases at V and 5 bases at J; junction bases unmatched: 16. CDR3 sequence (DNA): TGTGCCAGCAGTGAAGCGCTTCTCGGGACAGCTCTCTTTTATCAGCCCCAGCATTTT. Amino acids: CASSEALLGTALFYQPQHF.

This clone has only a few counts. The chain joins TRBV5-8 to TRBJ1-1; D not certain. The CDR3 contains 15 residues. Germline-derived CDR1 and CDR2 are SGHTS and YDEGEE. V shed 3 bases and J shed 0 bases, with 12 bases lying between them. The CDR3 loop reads CASSSNSPMNTEAFF. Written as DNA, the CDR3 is TGTGCCAGCAGCTCCAACTCCCCCATGAACACTGAAGCTTTCTTT. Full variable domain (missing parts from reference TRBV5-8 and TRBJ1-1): EAGVTQSPTHLIKTRGQQATLRCSPISGHTSVYWYQQALGLGLQFLLWYDEGEERNRGNFPPRFSGRQFPNYSSELNVNALELEDSALYLCASSSNSPMNTEAFFGQGTRLTVV.

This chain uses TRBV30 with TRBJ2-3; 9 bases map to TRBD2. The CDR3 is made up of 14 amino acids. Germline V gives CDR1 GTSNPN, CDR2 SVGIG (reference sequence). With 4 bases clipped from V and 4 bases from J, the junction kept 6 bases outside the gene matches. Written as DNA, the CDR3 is TGTGCCTGGAATAGCGGGAGCTTGGCAGATACGCAGTATTTT. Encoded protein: CAWNSGSLADTQYF.

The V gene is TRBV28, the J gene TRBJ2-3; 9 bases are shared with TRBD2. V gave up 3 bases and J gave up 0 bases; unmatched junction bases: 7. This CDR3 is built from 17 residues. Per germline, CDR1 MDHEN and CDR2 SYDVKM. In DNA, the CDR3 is TGTGCCAGCAGTTTTTTGTCTAGCGGGATGAGCACAGATACGCAGTATTTT. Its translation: CASSFLSSGMSTDTQYF.

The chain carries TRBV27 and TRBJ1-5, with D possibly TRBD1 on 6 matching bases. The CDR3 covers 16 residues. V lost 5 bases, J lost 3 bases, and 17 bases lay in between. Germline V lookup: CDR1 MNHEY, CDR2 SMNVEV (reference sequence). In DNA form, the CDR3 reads TGTGCCAGCAGTCTAACATGGGACACCCACAATCAGCCCCAGCATTTT. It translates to CASSLTWDTHNQPQHF.

In DNA, the CDR3 is TGTGCCAGCAGCTTAGAAGTTCCCGGGACAGAGCTTGGAAACACCATATATTTT. It translates to CASSLEVPGTELGNTIYF. The chain recombines TRBV7-6 with TRBJ1-3, with 7 bases matching TRBD1. V was pared by 1 base and J by 3 bases, with 12 bases of the junction left unmatched. The CDR3 is 18 amino acids. Germline CDR1 reads SGHVS; CDR2 reads FNYEAQ.

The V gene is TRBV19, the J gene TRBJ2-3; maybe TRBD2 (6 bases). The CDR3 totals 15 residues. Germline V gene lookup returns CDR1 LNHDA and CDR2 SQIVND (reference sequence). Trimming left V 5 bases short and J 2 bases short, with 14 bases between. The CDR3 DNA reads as TGTGCCAGTAGTCAAGCGGGCCTTTCCACAGATACGCAGTATTTT. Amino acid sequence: CASSQAGLSTDTQYF.

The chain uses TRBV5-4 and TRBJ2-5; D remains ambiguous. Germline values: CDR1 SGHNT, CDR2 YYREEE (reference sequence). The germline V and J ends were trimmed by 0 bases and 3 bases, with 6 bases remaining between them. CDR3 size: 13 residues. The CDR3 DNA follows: TGTGCCAGCAGCTTGGCTTTAGAAGAGACCCAGTACTTC. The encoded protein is CASSLALEETQYF. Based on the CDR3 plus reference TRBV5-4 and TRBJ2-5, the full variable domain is ETGVTQSPTHLIKTRGQQVTLRCSSQSGHNTVSWYQQALGQGPQFIFQYYREEENGRGNFPPRFSGLQFPNYSSELNVNALELDDSALYLCASSLALEETQYFGPGTRLLVL.

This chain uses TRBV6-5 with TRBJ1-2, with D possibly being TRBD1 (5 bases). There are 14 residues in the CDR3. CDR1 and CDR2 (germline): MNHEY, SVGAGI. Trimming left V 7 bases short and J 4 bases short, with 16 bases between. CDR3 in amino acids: CASTLRRGSYGYTF. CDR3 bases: TGTGCCAGCACCTTAAGAAGGGGCTCCTATGGCTACACCTTC.

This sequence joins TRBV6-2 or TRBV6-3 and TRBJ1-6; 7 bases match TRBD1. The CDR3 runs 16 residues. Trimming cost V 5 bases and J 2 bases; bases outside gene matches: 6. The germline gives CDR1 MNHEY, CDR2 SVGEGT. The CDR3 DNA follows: TGTGCCAGCAGTCCCGGACAGGAAACCTATAATTCACCCCTCCACTTT. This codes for CASSPGQETYNSPLHF.

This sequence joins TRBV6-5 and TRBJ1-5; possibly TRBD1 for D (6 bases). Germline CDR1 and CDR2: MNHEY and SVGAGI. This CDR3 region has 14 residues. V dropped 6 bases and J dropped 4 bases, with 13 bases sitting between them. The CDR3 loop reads CASRQAGENQPQHF. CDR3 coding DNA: TGTGCCAGCAGACAAGCAGGGGAGAATCAGCCCCAGCATTTT.

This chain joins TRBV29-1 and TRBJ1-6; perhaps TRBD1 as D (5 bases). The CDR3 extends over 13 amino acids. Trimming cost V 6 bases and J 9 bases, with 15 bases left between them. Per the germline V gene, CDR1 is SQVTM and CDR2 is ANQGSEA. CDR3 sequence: CSVGVREGSPLHF. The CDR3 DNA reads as TGCAGCGTGGGGGTTAGGGAGGGTTCACCCCTCCACTTT.

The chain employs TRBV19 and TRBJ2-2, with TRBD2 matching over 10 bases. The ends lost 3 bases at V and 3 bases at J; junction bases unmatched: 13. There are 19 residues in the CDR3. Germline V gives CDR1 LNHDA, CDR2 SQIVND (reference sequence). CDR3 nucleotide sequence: TGTGCCAGTAGTATCATTCTAGCGGGAGATTTATTTGACACCGGGGAGCTGTTTTTT. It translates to CASSIILAGDLFDTGELFF.

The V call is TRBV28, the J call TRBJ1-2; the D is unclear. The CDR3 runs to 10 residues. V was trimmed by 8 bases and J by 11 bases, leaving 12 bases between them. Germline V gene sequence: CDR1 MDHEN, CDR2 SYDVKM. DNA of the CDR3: TGTGCCAGCTACCTAGTACGGTACACCTTC. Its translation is CASYLVRYTF.

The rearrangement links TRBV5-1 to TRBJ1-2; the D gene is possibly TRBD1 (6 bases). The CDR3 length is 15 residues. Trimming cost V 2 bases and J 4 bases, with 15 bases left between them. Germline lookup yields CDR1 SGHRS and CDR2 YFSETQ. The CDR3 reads CASSLPGEGSYGYTF. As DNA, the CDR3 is TGCGCCAGCAGCTTACCAGGGGAGGGGAGCTATGGCTACACCTTC.